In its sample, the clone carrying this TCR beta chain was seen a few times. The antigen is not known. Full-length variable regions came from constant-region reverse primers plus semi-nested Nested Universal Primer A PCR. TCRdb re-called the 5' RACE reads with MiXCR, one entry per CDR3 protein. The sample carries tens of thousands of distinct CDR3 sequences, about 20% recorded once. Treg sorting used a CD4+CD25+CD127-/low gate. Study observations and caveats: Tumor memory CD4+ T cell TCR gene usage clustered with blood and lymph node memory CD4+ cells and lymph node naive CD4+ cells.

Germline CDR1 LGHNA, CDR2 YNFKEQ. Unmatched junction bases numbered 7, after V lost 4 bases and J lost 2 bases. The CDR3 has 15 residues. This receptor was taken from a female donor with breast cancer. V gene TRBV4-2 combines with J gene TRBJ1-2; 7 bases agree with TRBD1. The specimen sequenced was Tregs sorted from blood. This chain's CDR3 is CASSLSGTENYGYTF. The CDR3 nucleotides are TGTGCCAGCAGCCTTTCGGGGACAGAGAACTATGGCTACACCTTC.